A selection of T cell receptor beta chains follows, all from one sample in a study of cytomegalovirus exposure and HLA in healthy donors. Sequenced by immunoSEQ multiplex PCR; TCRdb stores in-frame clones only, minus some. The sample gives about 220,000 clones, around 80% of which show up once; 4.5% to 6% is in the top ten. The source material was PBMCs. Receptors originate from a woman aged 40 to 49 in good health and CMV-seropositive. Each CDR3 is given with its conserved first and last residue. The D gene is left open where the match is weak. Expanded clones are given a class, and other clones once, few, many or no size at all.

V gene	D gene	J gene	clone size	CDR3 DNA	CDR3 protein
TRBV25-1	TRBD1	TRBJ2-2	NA	TGTGCCAGCAGTGAGACAGGGGGGCCCCCCGGGGAGCTGTTTTTT	CASSETGGPPGELFF
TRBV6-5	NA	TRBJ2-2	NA	TGTGCCAGCAGTCGCACCGGGGAGCTGTTTTTT	CASSRTGELFF
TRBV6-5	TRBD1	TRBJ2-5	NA	TGTGCCAGCAGTTACTCGACAGGGGAAGGCGAGACCCAGTACTTC	CASSYSTGEGETQYF
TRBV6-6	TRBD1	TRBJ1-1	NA	TGTGCCAGCAGGATACAGGGGTTGAACACTGAAGCTTTCTTT	CASRIQGLNTEAFF
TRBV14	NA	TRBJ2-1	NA	TGTGCCAGCCGTTCAGGCGGGACTCCAAGGAAGTTCTTC	CASRSGGTPRKFF
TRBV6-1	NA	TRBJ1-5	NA	TGTGCCAGCAGTATGGGGGAGGGAGGTCAGCCCCAGCATTTT	CASSMGEGGQPQHF
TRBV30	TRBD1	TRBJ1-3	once	TGTGCCTGGCCAGCGACAGGGCCCTCTGGAAACACCATATATTTT	CAWPATGPSGNTIYF
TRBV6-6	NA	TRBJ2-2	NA	TGTGCCAGCAGTCTGCCTATAACGAACACCGGGGAGCTGTTTTTT	CASSLPITNTGELFF
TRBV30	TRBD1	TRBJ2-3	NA	TGTGCCTGGAGCTCATCGACAGGGACAGATACGCAGTATTTT	CAWSSSTGTDTQYF
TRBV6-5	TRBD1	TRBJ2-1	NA	TGTGCCAGCAGCCGTACAGGGGGTCGTAGAGGTGAGCAGTTCTTC	CASSRTGGRRGEQFF
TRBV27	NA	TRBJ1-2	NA	TGTGCCAGCAGGGACCAGGGCGGTGATGGCTACACCTTC	CASRDQGGDGYTF
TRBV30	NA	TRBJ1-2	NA	TGTGCCGCCGAGGGTCTTATGGGCTACACCTTC	CAAEGLMGYTF
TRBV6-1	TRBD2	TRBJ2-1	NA	TGTGCCAGCAGTGAATTAGCGGGGGGGTACAATGAGCAGTTCTTC	CASSELAGGYNEQFF
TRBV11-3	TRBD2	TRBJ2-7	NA	TGTGCCAGCAGCTTAGAGGGACTAGCGGGAGATCCCCACGAGCAGTACTTC	CASSLEGLAGDPHEQYF
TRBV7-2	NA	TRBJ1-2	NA	TGTGCCAGCAGTTTAGGAGGGGGGGCGCCGGGCTATGGCTACACCTTC	CASSLGGGAPGYGYTF
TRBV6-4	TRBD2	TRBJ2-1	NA	TGTGCCAGCAGTTCAGGACTAGCGGCTCACAATGAGCAGTTCTTC	CASSSGLAAHNEQFF
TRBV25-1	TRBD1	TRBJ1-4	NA	TGTGCCAGCAGGAACAGGGGTTATGAAAAACTGTTTTTT	CASRNRGYEKLFF
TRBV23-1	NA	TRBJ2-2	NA	TGCGCCAGCAGTCAATCTAGCGTAAACACCGGGGAGCTGTTTTTT	CASSQSSVNTGELFF
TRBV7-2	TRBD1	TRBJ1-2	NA	TGTGCCAGCAGCTTCGGGGCGACAGGGAGCCTTCGAGCCTATGGCTACACCTTC	CASSFGATGSLRAYGYTF
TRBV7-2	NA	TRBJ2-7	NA	TGTGCCAGCAGCCCAGACATGAGCTACGAGCAGTACTTC	CASSPDMSYEQYF
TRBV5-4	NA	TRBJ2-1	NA	TGTGCCGGGGGGGGAACAGGGTCTAGCAATGAGCAGTTCTTC	CAGGGTGSSNEQFF
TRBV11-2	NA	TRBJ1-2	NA	TGTGCCAGCAGCTTCCAGGGGACGCGCTACACCTTC	CASSFQGTRYTF
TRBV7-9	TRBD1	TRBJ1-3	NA	TGTGCCAGCAGCTTACCGGACAGGAAGAACTCTGGAAACACCATATATTTT	CASSLPDRKNSGNTIYF
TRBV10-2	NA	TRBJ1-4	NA	TGCGCCAGCGCCGTAACCAGGGGCGAAAAACTGTTTTTT	CASAVTRGEKLFF
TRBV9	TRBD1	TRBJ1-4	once	TGTGCCAGCAGCGTAGGCGGAGGGGGCACAGGGGAAAAACTGTTTTTT	CASSVGGGGTGEKLFF
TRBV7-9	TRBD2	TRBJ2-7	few	TGTTCCAGCAGCTGGACCCGTAGCGGGAGGGCCTACGAGCAGTACTTC	CSSSWTRSGRAYEQYF
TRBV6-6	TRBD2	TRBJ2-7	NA	TGTGCCAGCGCCTCGGGACTAGGTCCCTACGAGCAGTACTTC	CASASGLGPYEQYF
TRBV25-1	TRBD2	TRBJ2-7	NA	TGTGCCAGCAGTGAAACGGCTAGCGGAGCCGGCGAGCAGTACTTC	CASSETASGAGEQYF
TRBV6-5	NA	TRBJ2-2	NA	TGTGCCAGCAGCCAAGGACTTCCCACCGGGGAGCTGTTTTTT	CASSQGLPTGELFF
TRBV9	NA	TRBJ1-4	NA	TGTGCCAGCAGCCGCAGGACAGTCGCTGAAAAACTGTTTTTT	CASSRRTVAEKLFF
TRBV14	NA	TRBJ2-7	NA	TGTGCCAGCAGCCAAGATCCCACCGGTGAGCAGTACTTC	CASSQDPTGEQYF
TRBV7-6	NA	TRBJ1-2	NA	TGTGCCAGCAGCTTAGGTACAGGCCTCTATGGCTACACCTTC	CASSLGTGLYGYTF
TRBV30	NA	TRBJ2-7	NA	TGTGCCTGGAGTGTCGAAGACTACACCTACGAGCAGTACTTC	CAWSVEDYTYEQYF
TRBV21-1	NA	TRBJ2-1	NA	TGTGCCAGCAGCATAAAGCGGGGGACTAGCGGGACCCAAACGGGTAATGAGCAGTTCTTC	CASSIKRGTSGTQTGNEQFF
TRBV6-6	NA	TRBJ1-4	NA	TGTGCCAGCAGAAGCGGGACATTAGCTAATGAAAAACTGTTTTTT	CASRSGTLANEKLFF
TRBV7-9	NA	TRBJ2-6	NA	TGTGCCAGCAGCCCGGGGGGCTGGGAACCCTCTGGGGCCAACGTCCTGACTTTC	CASSPGGWEPSGANVLTF
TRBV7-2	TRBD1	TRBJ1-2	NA	TGTGCCAGCAGCTTAACGGACAGGGGGGGGGATGGCTACACCTTC	CASSLTDRGGDGYTF
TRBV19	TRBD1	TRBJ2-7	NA	TGTGCCAGTAGTAAACTCGGACAGGGCCCCTACGAGCAGTACTTC	CASSKLGQGPYEQYF
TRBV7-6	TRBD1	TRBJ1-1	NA	TGTGCCAGCAGCACCTCGACAGGGAAGACTGAAGCTTTCTTT	CASSTSTGKTEAFF
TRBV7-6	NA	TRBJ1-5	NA	TGTGCCAGCAGTAGGACAGTGCCCCAGCATTTT	CASSRTVPQHF
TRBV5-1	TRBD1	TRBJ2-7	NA	TGCGCCAGCAGCTCTGGACAGGGGGTCATTTCATACGAGCAGTACTTC	CASSSGQGVISYEQYF
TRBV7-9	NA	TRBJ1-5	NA	TGTGCCAGCAGCCCCGGCGGGGGATCCCTCCGTAGCAATCAGCCCCAGCATTTT	CASSPGGGSLRSNQPQHF
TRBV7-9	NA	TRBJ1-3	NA	TGTGCCAGCAGCCTCTCATCCGGGAGATCTGGAAACACCATATATTTT	CASSLSSGRSGNTIYF
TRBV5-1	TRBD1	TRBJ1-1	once	TGCGCCAGCAGCCGACAGGGGGAGGTGAACACTGAAGCTTTCTTT	CASSRQGEVNTEAFF
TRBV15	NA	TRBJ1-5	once	TGTGCCACCCGGGGGGGGTCGGACAATCAGCCCCAGCATTTT	CATRGGSDNQPQHF
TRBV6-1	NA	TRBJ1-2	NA	TGTGCCAGCAGGGTACCAGTAAGCTATGGCTACACCTTC	CASRVPVSYGYTF
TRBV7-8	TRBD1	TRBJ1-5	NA	TGTGCCAGCAGCTTAGCGGGGACAGTTACTCAGCCCCAGCATTTT	CASSLAGTVTQPQHF
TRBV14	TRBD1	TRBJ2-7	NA	TGTGCCAGCAGCGCGACAGGGAAATACGAGCAGTGCTTC	CASSATGKYEQCF
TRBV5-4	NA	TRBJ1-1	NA	TGTGCCAGCACCCGAGGGCCCGGACCAACTGAAGCTTTCTTT	CASTRGPGPTEAFF
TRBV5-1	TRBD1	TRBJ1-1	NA	TGCGCCAGCAGCCCTCCGTACAGGGGAGGGAACACTGAAGCTTTCTTT	CASSPPYRGGNTEAFF
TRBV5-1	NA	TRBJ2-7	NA	TGCGCCAGCAGCTTGGCCTACAGGGCAAACTCCTACGAGCAGTACTTC	CASSLAYRANSYEQYF
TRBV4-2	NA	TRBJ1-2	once	TGTGCCAGCAGCCACCTTACAGGGAATGGCTACACCTTC	CASSHLTGNGYTF
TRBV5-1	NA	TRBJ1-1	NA	TGCGCCAGCAGCCCAAAATCAGGGAACACTGAAGCTTTCTTT	CASSPKSGNTEAFF
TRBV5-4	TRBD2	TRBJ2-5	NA	TGTGCCAGCAGCACTACTAGCGGCTTACGACAGTACTTC	CASSTTSGLRQYF